This T cell receptor beta chain was profiled in a study of TIL therapy for anti-PD-1-resistant metastatic lung cancer. Regarding the study as a whole: Many TIL product clones were absent from baseline tumor, suggesting clonal contraction.

This was the immunoSEQ v3 assay. Each library reached about 2 million read pairs, or 5-6 million at deep level. This table comes from immunoSEQ multiplex PCR, and its TCRdb copy is limited to in-frame clones, with some not included. The top ten hold roughly 8.2% of the sample, which has about 7,000 clones, 60% to 65% seen once. Comments on this clone: Antigen specificity is unknown.

As to time point: pre-treatment sample, taken before nivolumab and TIL therapy. Most excised metastases sampled were pleural nodules or supraclavicular lymph nodes. Tumors were harvested before any PD-1/PD-L1 blockade. The CDR3 spans 11 residues. V was trimmed by 5 bases and J by 5 bases, leaving 6 bases between them. Germline V gives CDR1 MDHEN, CDR2 SYDVKM. Sample: tumor tissue, taken at baseline. The V and J genes are TRBV28 and TRBJ1-2, with D unclear. The sequence was collected from a person aged 25 to 85 with non-small cell lung cancer. DNA for the CDR3: TGTGCCAGCAGTGGGCGGTATGGCTACACCTTC. The encoded protein is CASSGRYGYTF.